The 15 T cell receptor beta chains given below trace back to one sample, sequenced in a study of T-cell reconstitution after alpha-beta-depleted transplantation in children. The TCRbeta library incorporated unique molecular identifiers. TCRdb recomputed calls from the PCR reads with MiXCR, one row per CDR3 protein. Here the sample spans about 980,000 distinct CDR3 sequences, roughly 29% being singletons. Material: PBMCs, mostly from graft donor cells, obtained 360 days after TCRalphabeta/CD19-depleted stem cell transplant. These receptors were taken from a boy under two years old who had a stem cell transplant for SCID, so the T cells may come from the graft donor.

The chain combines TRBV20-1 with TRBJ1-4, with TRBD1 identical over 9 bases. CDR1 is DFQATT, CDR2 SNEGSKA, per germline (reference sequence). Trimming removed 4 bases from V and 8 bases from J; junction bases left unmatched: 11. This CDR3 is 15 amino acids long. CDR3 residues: CSATPRDRAGEKLFF. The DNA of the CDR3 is TGCAGTGCTACGCCTAGGGACAGGGCAGGAGAAAAACTGTTTTTT.

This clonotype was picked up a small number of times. DNA for the CDR3: TGTGCCAGCAGCTTGGCCAGGGCTGACATTCAGTACTTC. Residues: CASSLARADIQYF. The chain links TRBV5-6 to TRBJ2-4; D perhaps matches TRBD1 (5 bases). V was clipped by 0 bases and J by 8 bases, with 9 bases between them. Germline V CDR1 and CDR2: SGHDT, YYEEEE. The CDR3 loop spans 13 amino acids.

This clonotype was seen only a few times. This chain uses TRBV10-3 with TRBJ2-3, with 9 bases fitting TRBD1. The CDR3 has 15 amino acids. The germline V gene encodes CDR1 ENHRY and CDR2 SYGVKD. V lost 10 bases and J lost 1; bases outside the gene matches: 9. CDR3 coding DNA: TGTGCCACCGGGACCGGGACAGGGCGCACAGATACGCAGTATTTT. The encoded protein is CATGTGTGRTDTQYF.

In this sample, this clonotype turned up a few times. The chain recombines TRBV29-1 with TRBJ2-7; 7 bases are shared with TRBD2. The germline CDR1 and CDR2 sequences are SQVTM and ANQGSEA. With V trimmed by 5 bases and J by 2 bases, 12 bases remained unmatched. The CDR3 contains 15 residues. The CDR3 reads CSVLRGLSPTYEQYF. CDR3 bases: TGCAGCGTTTTACGGGGACTATCCCCGACCTACGAGCAGTACTTC.

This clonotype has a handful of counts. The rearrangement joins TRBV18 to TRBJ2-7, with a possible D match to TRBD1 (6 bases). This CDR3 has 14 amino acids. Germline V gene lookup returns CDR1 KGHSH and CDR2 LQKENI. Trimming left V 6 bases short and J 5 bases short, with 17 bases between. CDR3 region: CASSHKQSGDEQYF. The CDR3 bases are TGTGCCAGCTCTCACAAACAGTCAGGGGACGAGCAGTACTTC.

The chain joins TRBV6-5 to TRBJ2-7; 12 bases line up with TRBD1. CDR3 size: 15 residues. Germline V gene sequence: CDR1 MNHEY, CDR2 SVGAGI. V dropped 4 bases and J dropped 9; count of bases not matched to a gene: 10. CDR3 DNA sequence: TGTGCCAGCAGTTCCCCCGGGACAGGGGGCGGGGGGCAGTACTTC. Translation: CASSSPGTGGGGQYF.

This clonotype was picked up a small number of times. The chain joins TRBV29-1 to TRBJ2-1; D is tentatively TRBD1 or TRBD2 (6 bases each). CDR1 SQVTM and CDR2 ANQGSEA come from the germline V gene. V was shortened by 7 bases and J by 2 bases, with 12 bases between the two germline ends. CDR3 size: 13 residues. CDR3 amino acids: CSEGGLAYNEQFF. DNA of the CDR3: TGCAGCGAAGGGGGGTTAGCCTACAATGAGCAGTTCTTC.

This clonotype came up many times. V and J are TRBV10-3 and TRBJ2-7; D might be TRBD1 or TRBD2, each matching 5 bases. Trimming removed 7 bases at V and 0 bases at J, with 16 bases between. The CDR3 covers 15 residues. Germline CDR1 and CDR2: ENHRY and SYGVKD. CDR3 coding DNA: TGTGCCATCAACCGGACGTGGGACCACTCCTACGAGCAGTACTTC. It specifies CAINRTWDHSYEQYF.

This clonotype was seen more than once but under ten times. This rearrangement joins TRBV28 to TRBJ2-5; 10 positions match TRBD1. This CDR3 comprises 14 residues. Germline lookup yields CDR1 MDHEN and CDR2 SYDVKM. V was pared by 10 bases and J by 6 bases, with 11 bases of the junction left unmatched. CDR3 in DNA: TGTGCCACGCGCACGACAGGGGGCGCGAAGACCCAGTACTTC. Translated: CATRTTGGAKTQYF.

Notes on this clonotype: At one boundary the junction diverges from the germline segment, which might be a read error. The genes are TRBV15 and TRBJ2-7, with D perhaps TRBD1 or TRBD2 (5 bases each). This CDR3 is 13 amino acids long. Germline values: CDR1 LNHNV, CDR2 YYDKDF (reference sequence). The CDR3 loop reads CVTSWDPRDEQYF. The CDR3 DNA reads TGTGTCACCAGCTGGGACCCGAGGGACGAGCAGTACTTC.

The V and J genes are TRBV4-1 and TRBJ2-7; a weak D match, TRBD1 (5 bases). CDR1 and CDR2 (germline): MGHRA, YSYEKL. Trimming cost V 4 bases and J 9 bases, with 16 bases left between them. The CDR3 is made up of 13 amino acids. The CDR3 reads CASSPQVGYRQYF. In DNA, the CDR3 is TGCGCCAGCAGCCCACAGGTCGGGTACAGGCAGTACTTC.

The CDR3 nucleotides read TGTGCCAGCAGTTTCCAGGGAGGGCAGGGAACGCGCGAGCAGTACTTC. Translated: CASSFQGGQGTREQYF. The chain is built from TRBV28 and TRBJ2-7; 7 bases agree with TRBD2. Germline V gene data show CDR1 as MDHEN and CDR2 as SYDVKM. With 3 bases clipped from V and 6 bases from J, the junction kept 14 bases outside the gene matches. The CDR3 consists of 16 residues.

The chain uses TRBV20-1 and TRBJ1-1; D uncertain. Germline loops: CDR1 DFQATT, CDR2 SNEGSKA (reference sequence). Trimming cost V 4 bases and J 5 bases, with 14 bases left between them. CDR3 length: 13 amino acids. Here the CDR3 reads CSAIASPRTEAFF. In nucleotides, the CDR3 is TGCAGTGCTATCGCCTCACCGAGGACTGAAGCTTTCTTT.

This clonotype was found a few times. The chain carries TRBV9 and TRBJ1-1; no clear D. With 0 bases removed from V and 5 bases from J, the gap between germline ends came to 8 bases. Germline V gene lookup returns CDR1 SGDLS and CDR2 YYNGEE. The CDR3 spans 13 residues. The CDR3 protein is CASSVGPRTEAFF. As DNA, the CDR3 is TGTGCCAGCAGCGTAGGGCCCCGGACTGAAGCTTTCTTT.

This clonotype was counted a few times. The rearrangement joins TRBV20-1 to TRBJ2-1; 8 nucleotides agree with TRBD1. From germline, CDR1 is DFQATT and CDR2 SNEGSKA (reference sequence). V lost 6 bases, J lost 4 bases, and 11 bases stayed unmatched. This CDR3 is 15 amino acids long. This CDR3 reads CSALDRGWSYNEQFF. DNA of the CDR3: TGCAGTGCCCTCGACAGGGGATGGTCTTACAATGAGCAGTTCTTC.